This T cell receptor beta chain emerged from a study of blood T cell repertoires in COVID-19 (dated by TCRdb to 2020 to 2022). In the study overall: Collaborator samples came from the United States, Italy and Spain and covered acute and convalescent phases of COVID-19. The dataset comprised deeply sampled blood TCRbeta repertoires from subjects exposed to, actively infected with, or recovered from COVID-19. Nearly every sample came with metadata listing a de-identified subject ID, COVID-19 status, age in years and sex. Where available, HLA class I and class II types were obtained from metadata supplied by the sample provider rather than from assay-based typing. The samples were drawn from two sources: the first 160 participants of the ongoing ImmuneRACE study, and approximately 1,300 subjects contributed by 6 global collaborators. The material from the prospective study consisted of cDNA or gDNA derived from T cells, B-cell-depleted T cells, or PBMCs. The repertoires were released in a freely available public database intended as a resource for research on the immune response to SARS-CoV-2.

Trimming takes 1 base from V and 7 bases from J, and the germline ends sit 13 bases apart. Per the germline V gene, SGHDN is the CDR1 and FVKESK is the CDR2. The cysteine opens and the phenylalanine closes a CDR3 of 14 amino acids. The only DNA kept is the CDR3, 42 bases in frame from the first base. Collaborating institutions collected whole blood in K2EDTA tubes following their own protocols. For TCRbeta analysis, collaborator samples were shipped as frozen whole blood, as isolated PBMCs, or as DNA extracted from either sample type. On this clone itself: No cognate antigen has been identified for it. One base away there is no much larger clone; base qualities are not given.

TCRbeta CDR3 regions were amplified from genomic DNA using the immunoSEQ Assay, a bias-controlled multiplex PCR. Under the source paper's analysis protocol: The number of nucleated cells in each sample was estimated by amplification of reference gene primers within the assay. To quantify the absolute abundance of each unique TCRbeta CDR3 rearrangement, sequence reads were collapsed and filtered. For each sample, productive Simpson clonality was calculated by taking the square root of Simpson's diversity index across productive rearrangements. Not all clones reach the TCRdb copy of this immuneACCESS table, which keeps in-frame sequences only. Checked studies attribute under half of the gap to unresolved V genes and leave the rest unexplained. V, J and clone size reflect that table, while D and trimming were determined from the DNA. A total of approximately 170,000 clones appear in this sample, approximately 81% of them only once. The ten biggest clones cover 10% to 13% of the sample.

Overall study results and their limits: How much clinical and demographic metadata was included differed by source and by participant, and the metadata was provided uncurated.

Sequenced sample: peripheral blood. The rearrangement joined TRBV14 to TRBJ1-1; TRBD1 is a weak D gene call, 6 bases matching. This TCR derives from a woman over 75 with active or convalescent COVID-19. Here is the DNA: TGTGCCAGCAGCCAAGTTTTGGGGACAAGTGAAGCTTTCTTT. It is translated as CASSQVLGTSEAFF.